The source of this T cell receptor (beta chain) is a study of response to subunit inactivated influenza vaccine. The CDR3 extends over 12 amino acids. V was clipped by 7 bases and J by 8 bases, with 14 bases between them. CDR1 SNHLY and CDR2 FYNNEI come from the germline V gene. TCRdb itself ran the RT-PCR reads through MiXCR, one entry per CDR3 protein. The sample includes 500,000 to 600,000 distinct CDR3 sequences, around 8% seen only once; the top ten take approximately 13%. The receptor comes from a man between 50 and 75 years old who received an inactivated influenza vaccine. This specimen consisted of PBMCs from blood, obtained about 23 months after vaccination. This rearrangement joins TRBV2 to TRBJ1-1, with no clear D. The chain's CDR3 is CASTDLAAEAFF. CDR3 coding DNA: TGTGCCAGCACCGACCTGGCCGCCGAAGCTTTCTTT. The variable domain in full, completed from reference TRBV2 and TRBJ1-1, reads EPEVTQTPSHQVTQMGQEVILRCVPISNHLYFYWYRQILGQKVEFLVSFYNNEISEKSEIFDDQFSVERPDGSNFTLKIRSTKLEDSAMYFCASTDLAAEAFFGQGTRLTVV.